This T cell receptor (beta chain) emerged from a study of blood T cells in healthy people across ages. Together with a sample-barcoded 5' primer, a J-beta primer mix was included in a second PCR lasting roughly 6 to 12 cycles. Each CDR3 protein is one row after TCRdb ran MiXCR on the 5' RACE reads. The sample includes roughly 1.4 million distinct CDR3 sequences, 55% to 75% of them seen just once. CDR3 length equals 15 residues. The germline V gene has CDR1 ENHRY and CDR2 SYGVKD. V shed 0 bases and J shed 2 bases, with 8 bases lying between them. The study recruited healthy Caucasian donors from Russia who were aged roughly 6 to 95. Study-wide points: Donors of long life had a larger count of naive CD4+ cells and greater diversity than aged donors.

Comments on this clonotype: Its antigen is unidentified.

The sequence was collected from a man in his late teens or twenties in good health. The rearrangement uses TRBV10-3 and TRBJ1-5; TRBD1 is a possible D gene (5 bases). Sequenced sample: blood. Here the CDR3 reads CAISESGGGNQPQHF. The CDR3 nucleotides are TGTGCCATCAGTGAGTCGGGGGGTGGCAATCAGCCCCAGCATTTT.